This T cell receptor (beta chain) stems from a study of blood T cell dynamics during melanoma immunotherapy (dated by TCRdb to 2018 to 2020). Regarding the research as a whole: The patients had metastatic melanoma and were given first-line pembrolizumab or nivolumab plus ipilimumab as standard of care in the United Kingdom. To find early correlates of response, peripheral T cell receptor repertoires were profiled in metastatic melanoma patients before and after one cycle of checkpoint inhibitor therapy. Consecutive patients formed a training cohort, and a further independent group of patients from the same centre was pooled into an external validation set.

Every bulk PBMC sample had a fixed 350 ng of DNA loaded. TCR beta CDR3 sequences were amplified from genomic DNA using the immunoSEQ TCRb Assay kit according to manufacturer instructions. The KAPA Library Quantification Kit for Illumina platforms was used to quantify pooled libraries by qPCR. Pooled libraries were clustered at 0.6-1.1 pM and sequenced on an Illumina NextSeq 500. From the authors' description of their analysis: The TCR data were analyzed using immunoSEQ ANALYZER and the R LymphoSeq package. A rearrangement efficiency score was calculated as productive divided by the sum of productive and non-productive CDR3 sequences. Within each patient, timepoints were compared pairwise for clonality, measured with the Gini coefficient, and for diversity, measured with the Renyi index at alpha=1. In LymphoSeq, clonal relatedness was computed using an edit distance of 3, and repertoire similarity was computed using the Bhattacharyya coefficient. To classify response, a linear discriminant analysis based on week-3 changes in clonality and diversity was built using the R MASS and caret packages. The source is immuneACCESS, and TCRdb retained only in-frame sequences with V and J called. Part of the clones is not carried over; for the studies checked, unresolved V genes explain less than half of this, and the remainder is unexplained. D and trimming come from the DNA, and the V and J calls and clone size come from that table. The table for this sample lists 9,100 or so clones; over 75% of them were counted only once. The top ten hold approximately 0.99% of the sample.

A remark on this clone: No antigen is known for it. One end of the junction fails to match germline, which may point to a read error.

For CDR1 and CDR2, the germline V gene lists SGHTA and FQGNSA. From cysteine to phenylalanine, the CDR3 is 11 amino acids long. Of all the DNA, just the CDR3 is kept, 33 bases in frame from base 1. General study outcomes and caveats: Unlike progressors, patients who went on to achieve disease control showed a bifurcated reorganization of the PBMC repertoire at W3, with either increased clonality or increased diversity. The relatively small sample size was recognized as a factor that could limit how well the results generalize. Whether the T cell clones behind the repertoire changes were melanoma-specific or instead reflected general immune activation was something the study could not determine.

The intended sense of this specimen's time point label: week 3, after first cycle of checkpoint inhibitor. Blood samples were collected before treatment (T0) and at week 3 (W3), after the first cycle of checkpoint blockade. Except for two patients with rapid clinical progression, response was assessed 12 weeks after the first infusion by RECIST 1.1; disease control meant complete response, partial response or stable disease. Patients were not eligible if they had prior systemic cancer treatment, concomitant immunosuppressant therapy or synchronous other active malignancies. Both bulk PBMC and plasma cell-free DNA were sequenced for TCR beta so that circulating cells and T cell turnover could be tracked. Lymphoprep and SepMate tubes were used to isolate PBMC from blood, and red cell lysis was then performed. QIAamp DNA Blood Mini kits were used to extract DNA from PBMC and sorted T cell subsets.

The TCR originated in a human donor with melanoma. The chain links TRBV7-2 with TRBJ1-2; TRBD1 is perhaps the D gene, given 6 matching bases. The sequencing here drew on blood, taken from a patient treated with checkpoint blockade. The CDR3 protein: CASSTRTALVF. The nucleotide sequence is given as TGTGCCAGCAGCACACGGACAGCCCTGGTCTTC.